The 24 T cell receptor beta chains listed next were all sequenced from one sample in a study of cytomegalovirus exposure and HLA in healthy donors. This table comes from immunoSEQ multiplex PCR, and its TCRdb copy is limited to in-frame clones, with some not included. Of around 54,000 clones listed, 89% are singletons. Sequencing used PBMCs. These receptors came from a woman between 18 and 29 years old in good health and CMV-seropositive.

This clone was counted once. This chain joins TRBV5-6 and TRBJ1-2, with D hard to call. CDR3 length: 12 residues. The V end lost 0 bases, the J end lost 5 bases, and 5 bases lay between the germline ends. Germline assignment: CDR1 SGHDT and CDR2 YYEEEE. CDR3 sequence (DNA): TGTGCCAGCAGCTTGGAACGGTATGGCTACACCTTC. It is translated as CASSLERYGYTF.

The chain combines TRBV7-9 with TRBJ2-5; 8 nucleotides match TRBD1. Trimming at V came to 4 bases and at J to 5 bases, leaving 6 bases not matched to a gene. Per germline, CDR1 SEHNR and CDR2 FQNEAQ (reference sequence). The CDR3 runs 14 residues. CDR3 sequence reads: CASSYTQGAETQYF. CDR3 coding DNA: TGTGCCAGCAGCTATACCCAGGGGGCGGAGACCCAGTACTTC.

This chain connects TRBV10-2 to TRBJ2-7, with 9 bases fitting TRBD2. V shed 2 bases, J shed 6 bases, and the junction held 8 bases outside the gene matches. The CDR3 extends over 15 amino acids. Germline CDR1 reads WSHSY; CDR2 reads SAAADI. The CDR3 DNA follows: TGCGCCAGCAGTGAGCCGGCGGGGGGGCACTTCGAGCAGTACTTC. Amino acid sequence: CASSEPAGGHFEQYF.

The chain joins TRBV28 to TRBJ2-4, with 9 positions matching TRBD1. This CDR3 has 16 residues. Germline V gives CDR1 MDHEN, CDR2 SYDVKM. Germline trimming cut 2 bases from V and 6 bases from J; bases unmatched to any gene: 8. CDR3 residues: CASSLVTGTGINIQYF. CDR3 in DNA: TGTGCCAGCAGTTTAGTCACTGGGACAGGGATAAACATTCAGTACTTC. Full variable domain (remainder filled in from reference TRBV28 and TRBJ2-4): DVKVTQSSRYLVKRTGEKVFLECVQDMDHENMFWYRQDPGLGLRLIYFSYDVKMKEKGDIPEGYSVSREKKERFSLILESASTNQTSMYLCASSLVTGTGINIQYFGAGTRLSVL.

The chain carries TRBV9 and TRBJ1-2, with 8 bases matching TRBD1. The CDR3 sequence is 14 residues long. The V and J ends lost 0 bases and 8 bases, in that order; junction bases with no gene match: 6. Germline assignment: CDR1 SGDLS and CDR2 YYNGEE. In nucleotides, the CDR3 is TGTGCCAGCAGCGTAGACGGCAGGGGGCTAGGCTACACCTTC. This codes for CASSVDGRGLGYTF. The entire variable domain, with the rest obtained from reference TRBV9 and TRBJ1-2, is as follows: DSGVTQTPKHLITATGQRVTLRCSPRSGDLSVYWYQQSLDQGLQFLIQYYNGEERAKGNILERFSAQQFPDLHSELNLSSLELGDSALYFCASSVDGRGLGYTFGSGTRLTVV.

The gene calls are TRBV6-5 and TRBJ2-2; D unclear. The CDR3 has 12 residues. Per the germline V gene, CDR1 is MNHEY and CDR2 is SVGAGI. The V and J ends lost 6 bases and 11 bases respectively, with 13 bases between them. This CDR3 reads CASSSLRSELFF. CDR3 in DNA: TGTGCCAGCAGCTCACTTCGGAGCGAGCTGTTTTTT.

The V call is TRBV27, the J call TRBJ1-1; maybe TRBD1 (6 bases). Germline V lookup: CDR1 MNHEY, CDR2 SMNVEV (reference sequence). The CDR3 has 16 amino acids. Between the trimmed V and J ends, which lost 0 bases and 4 bases, there was a span of 15 bases. CDR3 nucleotides: TGTGCCAGCAGTTTATCCCCCTCCGTAGGGGGCACTGAAGCTTTCTTT. Its protein product is CASSLSPSVGGTEAFF.

The V gene is TRBV15, the J gene TRBJ2-7, with 9 positions matching TRBD1. V lost 9 bases, J lost 2 bases, and 17 bases stayed unmatched. This CDR3 is 17 amino acids long. Germline V CDR1 and CDR2: LNHNV, YYDKDF (reference sequence). The CDR3 sequence: CATRKQSGTGNTYEQYF. The CDR3 DNA is TGTGCCACTCGCAAACAATCCGGGACAGGGAATACCTACGAGCAGTACTTC.

The rearrangement joins TRBV28 to TRBJ2-7; possibly TRBD1 for D (6 bases). This CDR3 is 13 amino acids long. Trimming took off 10 bases at V and 7 bases at J, with 20 bases between the two ends. From germline, CDR1 is MDHEN and CDR2 SYDVKM. CDR3 protein: CATRWGQVGEQYF. Written as DNA, the CDR3 is TGTGCCACTAGGTGGGGGCAGGTGGGTGAGCAGTACTTC.

CDR3 amino acids: CASSGGGDRGGEKLFF. The CDR3 DNA reads TGTGCCAGCAGCGGCGGGGGGGACAGGGGAGGTGAAAAACTGTTTTTT. The chain joins TRBV9 to TRBJ1-4; 10 bases map to TRBD1. This CDR3 is built from 16 residues. After removal of 3 bases from V and 7 bases from J, the junction contained 9 bases not matched to a gene. The V gene's germline CDR1 is SGDLS and CDR2 YYNGEE.

The chain has TRBV9 and TRBJ2-7, with a tentative D call TRBD1 (6 bases). There are 15 residues in the CDR3. V was shortened by 2 bases and J by 2 bases, with 14 bases between the two germline ends. CDR1 and CDR2 from the germline V gene are SGDLS and YYNGEE. CDR3 DNA sequence: TGTGCCAGCAGCGTTTCAGGGGATCCCACCTACGAGCAGTACTTC. This sequence encodes CASSVSGDPTYEQYF.

The chain combines TRBV4-1 with TRBJ1-6; D not resolved. Germline values: CDR1 MGHRA, CDR2 YSYEKL. The CDR3 covers 17 residues. V was cut by 0 bases and J by 1 base, with 10 bases left in between. In DNA form, the CDR3 reads TGCGCCAGCAGCCAAGAATTTCGGGGTTCCTATAATTCACCCCTCCACTTT. Amino acids: CASSQEFRGSYNSPLHF.

The CDR3 loop is CASTEGNLDNSPLHF. CDR3 DNA: TGTGCCAGTACCGAGGGAAATCTGGATAATTCACCCCTCCACTTT. This chain uses TRBV19 with TRBJ1-6; D not resolved. The CDR3 loop spans 15 amino acids. Trimming shortened V by 7 bases and J by 5 bases, and 15 bases separated the two germline ends. Germline CDR1 LNHDA, CDR2 SQIVND (reference sequence). Complete variable domain (other parts from reference TRBV19 and TRBJ1-6): DGGITQSPKYLFRKEGQNVTLSCEQNLNHDAMYWYRQDPGQGLRLIYYSQIVNDFQKGDIAEGYSVSREKKESFPLTVTSAQKNPTAFYLCASTEGNLDNSPLHFGNGTRLTVT.

This clone was seen only once. V and J are TRBV6-1 and TRBJ1-1; 8 bases align to TRBD1. The ends lost 3 bases at V and 4 bases at J; junction bases unmatched: 7. From germline, CDR1 is MNHNS and CDR2 SASEGT. This CDR3 contains 15 residues. In DNA, the CDR3 is TGTGCCAGCAGTGATCGGACCCAGGGGGCCACTGAAGCTTTCTTT. It codes for CASSDRTQGATEAFF.

This rearrangement joins TRBV6-1 to TRBJ1-5; possible D gene TRBD1, 5 bases. V was pared by 2 bases and J by 4 bases, with 12 bases between. From germline, CDR1 is MNHNS and CDR2 SASEGT. This CDR3 comprises 15 residues. CDR3 amino acids: CASSENRQGNQPQHF. The CDR3 DNA reads as TGTGCCAGCAGTGAAAATCGCCAGGGAAATCAGCCCCAGCATTTT.

The chain joins TRBV5-5 to TRBJ1-6; 7 bases line up with TRBD1. The ends lost 1 base at V and 0 bases at J; junction bases unmatched: 4. The CDR3 loop spans 17 amino acids. Germline loops: CDR1 SGHKS, CDR2 YYEKEE (reference sequence). CDR3 in amino acids: CASSLTGVSSYNSPLHF. CDR3 DNA sequence: TGTGCCAGCAGCTTGACAGGGGTGAGCTCCTATAATTCACCCCTCCACTTT.

The gene calls are TRBV5-6 and TRBJ1-2; TRBD1 matches at 9 bases. The CDR3 is made up of 15 amino acids. Germline V gene sequence: CDR1 SGHDT, CDR2 YYEEEE. The V segment lost 4 bases and the J segment 4 bases; nucleotides outside the gene matches: 8. CDR3 nucleotide sequence: TGTGCCAGCAGCCCGACTGGGACAGGGTTCTATGGCTACACCTTC. It specifies CASSPTGTGFYGYTF.

The genes are TRBV19 and TRBJ1-1; D remains ambiguous. The length of the CDR3 is 14 residues. In germline, CDR1 is LNHDA, CDR2 SQIVND (reference sequence). Trimming took off 3 bases at V and 3 bases at J, with 11 bases between the two ends. Here the CDR3 reads CASSISTSDTEAFF. CDR3 coding DNA: TGTGCCAGTAGTATCAGTACCTCCGACACTGAAGCTTTCTTT.

V gene TRBV2 combines with J gene TRBJ1-6, with TRBD1 identical over 7 bases. The germline V gene encodes CDR1 SNHLY and CDR2 FYNNEI. The CDR3 contains 14 residues. The trim removed 2 bases at V and 8 bases at J, leaving 3 bases unmatched. This chain's CDR3 is CASSEHRGDSPLHF. CDR3 bases: TGTGCCAGCAGTGAACACAGGGGAGATTCACCCCTCCACTTT.

The J gene is TRBJ2-3, the V gene TRBV6-5; possible D gene TRBD2, 6 bases. Germline assignment: CDR1 MNHEY and CDR2 SVGAGI. The CDR3 covers 16 residues. The ends were cut back, 0 bases at V and 1 base at J, with 11 bases in the middle. The CDR3 here is CASSYSWDSGTDTQYF. DNA of the CDR3: TGTGCCAGCAGTTACTCGTGGGACTCTGGCACAGATACGCAGTATTTT.

This chain uses TRBV10-2 with TRBJ2-1, with D unclear. The V gene's germline CDR1 is WSHSY and CDR2 SAAADI. The CDR3 has 12 amino acids. Trimming took 0 bases from V and 12 from J, leaving 9 bases between them. CDR3 residues: CASSESLIGQFF. CDR3 in DNA: TGCGCCAGCAGTGAGTCGCTGATCGGGCAGTTCTTC.

This sequence joins TRBV6-5 and TRBJ2-3, with TRBD2 matching 7 bases. The J segment lost 2 bases and the V segment lost 2 bases, leaving 4 bases of the junction unmatched. The CDR3 covers 15 residues. Germline V gene lookup returns CDR1 MNHEY and CDR2 SVGAGI. In DNA form, the CDR3 reads TGTGCCAGCAGTTACCTAGCGGAACTCACAGATACGCAGTATTTT. Its translation: CASSYLAELTDTQYF.

The rearrangement uses TRBV27 and TRBJ2-7; weak D call: TRBD1 (8 bases). Germline-derived CDR1 and CDR2 are MNHEY and SMNVEV (reference sequence). There are 17 residues in the CDR3. V was trimmed by 2 bases and J by 2 bases, leaving 19 bases between them. CDR3 protein: CASSLAGGRGTTYEQYF. The CDR3 region has the DNA TGTGCCAGCAGTTTAGCAGGGGGCAGGGGGACTACCTACGAGCAGTACTTC.

The chain is built from TRBV2 and TRBJ1-2; 11 bases match TRBD1. This CDR3 comprises 15 residues. The germline CDR1 and CDR2 sequences are SNHLY and FYNNEI. The V segment lost 7 bases and the J segment 4 bases; nucleotides outside the gene matches: 8. The CDR3 nucleotides are TGTGCCAGCAAAGATGGGACAGGGGGTCTCTATGGCTACACCTTC. It yields the protein CASKDGTGGLYGYTF.